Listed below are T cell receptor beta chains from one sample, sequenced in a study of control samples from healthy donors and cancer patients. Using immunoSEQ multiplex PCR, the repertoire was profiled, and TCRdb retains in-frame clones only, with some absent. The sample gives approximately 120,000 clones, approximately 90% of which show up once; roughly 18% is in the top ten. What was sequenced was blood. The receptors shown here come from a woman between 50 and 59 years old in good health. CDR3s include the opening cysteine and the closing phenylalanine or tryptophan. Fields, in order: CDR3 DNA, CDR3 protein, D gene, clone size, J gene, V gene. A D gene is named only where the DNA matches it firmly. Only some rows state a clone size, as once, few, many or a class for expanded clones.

CDR3nt: TGTGCCAGCAGCTTAGCGATAGGGGTTGAAAAACTGTTTTTT; CDR3aa: CASSLAIGVEKLFF; d_gene: .; abundance: .; j_gene: TRBJ1-4; v_gene: TRBV7-9
CDR3nt: TGCGCCAGCAGACTCGGCTCCGGTAATCCCTATGGCTACACCTTC; CDR3aa: CASRLGSGNPYGYTF; d_gene: .; abundance: once; j_gene: TRBJ1-2; v_gene: TRBV5-1
CDR3nt: TGTGCCAGCAGCGTAGGCGGCAGCTTGAACACTGAAGCTTTCTTT; CDR3aa: CASSVGGSLNTEAFF; d_gene: .; abundance: .; j_gene: TRBJ1-1; v_gene: TRBV9
CDR3nt: TGTGCCAGCCGATCCAGGGGCGACACCGGGGAGCTGTTTTTT; CDR3aa: CASRSRGDTGELFF; d_gene: .; abundance: .; j_gene: TRBJ2-2; v_gene: TRBV18
CDR3nt: TGTGCCATCAGTATAGCGGGAGGGAGCCCAGATACGCAGTATTTT; CDR3aa: CAISIAGGSPDTQYF; d_gene: TRBD2; abundance: .; j_gene: TRBJ2-3; v_gene: TRBV10-3
CDR3nt: TGTGCCAGCAGCCCCCGGGGGGAGACTAACTATGGCTACACCTTC; CDR3aa: CASSPRGETNYGYTF; d_gene: .; abundance: .; j_gene: TRBJ1-2; v_gene: TRBV7-2
CDR3nt: TGTGCCAGCAGCTTAGTCGCCACAGACACAGATACGCAGTATTTT; CDR3aa: CASSLVATDTDTQYF; d_gene: .; abundance: .; j_gene: TRBJ2-3; v_gene: TRBV7-2
CDR3nt: TGTGCCAGCGGAATACGGGAACACTCCTACAATGAGCAGTTCTTC; CDR3aa: CASGIREHSYNEQFF; d_gene: .; abundance: .; j_gene: TRBJ2-1; v_gene: TRBV27
CDR3nt: TGTGCCAGCAGCTTAAGTGGGGGCAGCGGTGTAGAGCTGTTTTTT; CDR3aa: CASSLSGGSGVELFF; d_gene: .; abundance: few; j_gene: TRBJ2-2; v_gene: TRBV7-3
CDR3nt: TGTGCCAGCAGCCGTCGGGTTAGCGGGAGCTTGACAGATACGCAGTATTTT; CDR3aa: CASSRRVSGSLTDTQYF; d_gene: TRBD2; abundance: .; j_gene: TRBJ2-3; v_gene: TRBV3-1/TRBV3-2
CDR3nt: TGTGCCAGCAGTTTAGTGGGACAGCTCTCCTACAATGAGCAGTTCTTC; CDR3aa: CASSLVGQLSYNEQFF; d_gene: TRBD1; abundance: .; j_gene: TRBJ2-1; v_gene: TRBV27
CDR3nt: TGTGCCAGCAGTTTCGCCCCTGACAGCTCTGGGGCCAACGTCCTGACTTTC; CDR3aa: CASSFAPDSSGANVLTF; d_gene: .; abundance: .; j_gene: TRBJ2-6; v_gene: TRBV27
CDR3nt: TGTGCCACCAGCAGAGATCCCAGCGAACAAGAGACCCAGTACTTC; CDR3aa: CATSRDPSEQETQYF; d_gene: .; abundance: .; j_gene: TRBJ2-5; v_gene: TRBV15
CDR3nt: TGTGCCAGCAGCGTAGAGGTCACCGGGGAGCTGTTTTTT; CDR3aa: CASSVEVTGELFF; d_gene: .; abundance: .; j_gene: TRBJ2-2; v_gene: TRBV9
CDR3nt: TGTGCCAGCAGCCCGGTGGGGGCCTCCTACAATGAGCAGTTCTTC; CDR3aa: CASSPVGASYNEQFF; d_gene: .; abundance: .; j_gene: TRBJ2-1; v_gene: TRBV7-3
CDR3nt: TGTGCCAGCAGTGCTGGACAGTGGGATTACGAGCAGTACTTC; CDR3aa: CASSAGQWDYEQYF; d_gene: .; abundance: .; j_gene: TRBJ2-7; v_gene: TRBV11-2
CDR3nt: TGTGCCAGCAGCACTGACAGGAGTTTCTATGGCTACACCTTC; CDR3aa: CASSTDRSFYGYTF; d_gene: .; abundance: .; j_gene: TRBJ1-2; v_gene: TRBV6-8
CDR3nt: TGTGCCAGTAGTATAGGCAGCACCTACGAGCAGTACTTC; CDR3aa: CASSIGSTYEQYF; d_gene: .; abundance: .; j_gene: TRBJ2-7; v_gene: TRBV19
CDR3nt: TGTGCTAGTGGTTTGTTTCCTCAGAACACTGAAGCTTTCTTT; CDR3aa: CASGLFPQNTEAFF; d_gene: .; abundance: .; j_gene: TRBJ1-1; v_gene: TRBV12-5
CDR3nt: TGTGCCAGCAGCGACAAATTAGCGGGAGTAGAGACCCAGTACTTC; CDR3aa: CASSDKLAGVETQYF; d_gene: TRBD2; abundance: .; j_gene: TRBJ2-5; v_gene: TRBV6-2/TRBV6-3
CDR3nt: TGTGCCAGCAGTTTAGGGACTAGCGGGGTCTACGAGCAGTACTTC; CDR3aa: CASSLGTSGVYEQYF; d_gene: TRBD2; abundance: .; j_gene: TRBJ2-7; v_gene: TRBV27
CDR3nt: TGTGCCAGCAGCTTCACGGGTTCTGGGGCCAACGTCCTGACTTTC; CDR3aa: CASSFTGSGANVLTF; d_gene: .; abundance: .; j_gene: TRBJ2-6; v_gene: TRBV7-3
CDR3nt: TGTGCCTGCCGAAGAGGGGACACTGAAGCTTTCTTT; CDR3aa: CACRRGDTEAFF; d_gene: .; abundance: .; j_gene: TRBJ1-1; v_gene: TRBV19
CDR3nt: TGTGCCAGCAGCTTCGGACAGGGAAGCGAGCAGTACTTC; CDR3aa: CASSFGQGSEQYF; d_gene: TRBD1; abundance: once; j_gene: TRBJ2-7; v_gene: TRBV7-3
CDR3nt: TGTGCCAGCAGTTTTAGCGCGGGCTCCTACGAGCAGTACTTC; CDR3aa: CASSFSAGSYEQYF; d_gene: .; abundance: .; j_gene: TRBJ2-7; v_gene: TRBV27
CDR3nt: TGTGCCAGCAGCGCCTGGGACAGTAATGAAAAACTGTTTTTT; CDR3aa: CASSAWDSNEKLFF; d_gene: TRBD1; abundance: .; j_gene: TRBJ1-4; v_gene: TRBV9
CDR3nt: TGTGCCAGCAGTGACCCAAGGGGAACTTTTTTCCAGCCCCAGCATTTT; CDR3aa: CASSDPRGTFFQPQHF; d_gene: .; abundance: .; j_gene: TRBJ1-5; v_gene: TRBV6-1